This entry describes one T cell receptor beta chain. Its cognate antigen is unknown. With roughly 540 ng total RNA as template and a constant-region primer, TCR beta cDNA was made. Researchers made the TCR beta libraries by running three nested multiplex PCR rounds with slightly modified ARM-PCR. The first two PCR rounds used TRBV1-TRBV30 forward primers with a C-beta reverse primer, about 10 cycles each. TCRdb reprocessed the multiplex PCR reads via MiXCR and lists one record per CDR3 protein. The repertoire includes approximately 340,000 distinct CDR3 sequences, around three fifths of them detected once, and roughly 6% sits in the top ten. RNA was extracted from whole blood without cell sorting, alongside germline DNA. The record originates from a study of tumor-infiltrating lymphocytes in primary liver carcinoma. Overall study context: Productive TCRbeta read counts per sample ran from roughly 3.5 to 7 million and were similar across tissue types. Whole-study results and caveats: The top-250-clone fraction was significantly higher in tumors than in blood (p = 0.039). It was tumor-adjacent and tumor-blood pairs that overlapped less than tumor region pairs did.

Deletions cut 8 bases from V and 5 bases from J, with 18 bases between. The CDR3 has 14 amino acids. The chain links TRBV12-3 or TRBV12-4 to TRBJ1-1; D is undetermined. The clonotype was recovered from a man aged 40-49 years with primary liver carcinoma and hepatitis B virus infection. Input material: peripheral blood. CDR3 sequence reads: CASGYKLGSTEAFF. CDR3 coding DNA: TGTGCCAGCGGTTACAAGTTGGGATCGACTGAAGCTTTCTTT.